These T cell receptor beta chains were read from a single sample in a study of blood T cell repertoires in COVID-19. TCRdb's table, derived via immunoSEQ multiplex PCR, lists solely in-frame clones and lacks some. This table has 100,000 or so clones, less than 90% appearing once. The sequencing sample was made of peripheral blood. The receptor set was obtained from a man aged 65 to 79 with active or convalescent COVID-19. The CDR3 runs from the conserved cysteine through the conserved F or W. A D gene is named only where the DNA matches it firmly. A row's size may be missing; if present it is once, few, many or a size class.

d_call	clone_size	v_call	j_call	cdr3_aa	cdr3_nt
NA	few	TRBV3-1/TRBV3-2	TRBJ1-5	CASSQSEAGGNQPQHF	TGTGCCAGCAGCCAATCTGAGGCAGGGGGCAATCAGCCCCAGCATTTT
NA	once	TRBV7-9	TRBJ2-5	CASSLGGRQETQYF	TGTGCCAGCAGCTTAGGGGGCAGACAAGAGACCCAGTACTTC
NA	once	TRBV30	TRBJ1-1	CAWSFISEAFF	TGTGCCTGGAGTTTTATCTCTGAAGCTTTCTTT
TRBD2	NA	TRBV11-3	TRBJ2-2	CASSPGGTNTGELFF	TGTGCCAGCAGCCCGGGAGGGACGAACACCGGGGAGCTGTTTTTT
TRBD1	NA	TRBV18	TRBJ2-3	CASSRLRTGSVDTQYF	TGTGCCAGCTCACGTCTACGGACAGGGAGTGTAGATACGCAGTATTTT
TRBD2	NA	TRBV5-4	TRBJ2-1	CASSSGTSGGPTSLLVEQFF	TGTGCCAGCAGCTCCGGGACTAGCGGGGGCCCCACGAGTCTCTTAGTTGAGCAGTTCTTC
NA	few	TRBV28	TRBJ1-6	CASSLVAGLIGSPLHF	TGTGCCAGCAGTTTGGTTGCAGGGTTAATTGGTTCACCCCTCCACTTT
NA	NA	TRBV7-2	TRBJ2-1	CASSPRTLGSYNEQFF	TGTGCCAGCAGCCCCCGGACTTTGGGCTCCTACAATGAGCAGTTCTTC
TRBD1	NA	TRBV28	TRBJ2-1	CASSGPSQGQWGNEQFF	TGTGCCAGCAGTGGCCCGTCCCAGGGACAGTGGGGGAATGAGCAGTTCTTC
TRBD2	NA	TRBV2	TRBJ2-7	CASSAPRGLASEQYF	TGTGCCAGCAGTGCGCCGAGGGGACTAGCCTCCGAGCAGTACTTC
TRBD1	NA	TRBV7-2	TRBJ1-6	CASSPQGVRNSPLHF	TGTGCCAGCAGCCCCCAGGGGGTTAGGAATTCACCCCTCCACTTT